A single T cell receptor (beta chain) is shown here with its context. Its antigen remains unidentified. Per the germline V gene, CDR1 is SQVTM and CDR2 is ANQGSEA. Trimming cost V 6 bases and J 2 bases; bases outside gene matches: 4. This CDR3 comprises 14 residues. The data were obtained in a study of identifying expanded T cells in peripheral blood. Study-wide findings and caveats: Differentially abundant clones: around 1.2 between replicates, about 15 at around 14 days, less than 20 at four. Approximately two-week clone count variance significantly increased as total template count grew.

Sequenced by immunoSEQ multiplex PCR; TCRdb stores in-frame clones only, minus some. Of 95,000 to 100,000 clones in the sample, roughly 89% are singletons; the top ten hold about 17%. No infections or other immune events were documented during collection. The J gene is TRBJ2-7, the V gene TRBV29-1, with 13 bases fitting TRBD2. This receptor was obtained from a person aged 18 to 70 in good health. The specimen was blood. CDR3 residues: CSVGLAGTTYEQYF. The CDR3 nucleotides are TGCAGCGTGGGACTAGCGGGGACGACCTACGAGCAGTACTTC.